These 17 T cell receptor beta chains were all obtained from the same sample, sequenced in a study of glioma-infiltrating T cells (dated by TCRdb to 2015 to 2016). For sequencing, an Illumina MiSeq was employed. The iRepertoire nested amplicon-rescue multiplex PCR (arm-PCR) platform was used to amplify TCR alpha and beta CDR3 regions from RNA. TCRdb trimmed public reads at Q25 via fastp, called clones via MiXCR and kept in-frame beta chains. Under each unique CDR3 protein, matching rows form one entry showing the most common genes and DNA. The table for this sample lists about 400,000 distinct CDR3 sequences; about 40% of them were counted only once. 12% of the sample comes from the top ten. Input material: glioma tissue, nonneoplastic brain tissue, or PBMCs (not recorded which). Receptors originate from a human donor with low-grade glioma or glioblastoma, undergoing nonglioma brain surgery, or in good health (not recorded which).

This clonotype was counted a few times. This chain connects TRBV19 to TRBJ2-7; perhaps TRBD2 as D (6 bases). V shed 5 bases and J shed 3 bases, with 14 bases lying between them. Per the germline V gene, CDR1 is LNHDA and CDR2 is SQIVND (reference sequence). The CDR3 loop spans 14 amino acids. CDR3 residues: CASSPGLLSYEQYF. The CDR3 DNA reads TGTGCCAGTAGTCCGGGACTTTTAAGCTACGAGCAGTACTTC. Complete variable domain (other parts from reference TRBV19 and TRBJ2-7): DGGITQSPKYLFRKEGQNVTLSCEQNLNHDAMYWYRQDPGQGLRLIYYSQIVNDFQKGDIAEGYSVSREKKESFPLTVTSAQKNPTAFYLCASSPGLLSYEQYFGPGTRLTVT.

A remark on this clonotype: A much larger clone lies one base from this, so it may be a read error. CDR3: CSATGGTALSTEAFF. The CDR3, as DNA: TGCAGTGCTACAGGAGGGACAGCGCTGAGCACTGAAGCTTTCTTT. This chain connects TRBV20-1 to TRBJ1-1; TRBD1 aligns across 7 bases. The CDR3 length is 15 residues. The V segment lost 4 bases and the J segment 4 bases; nucleotides outside the gene matches: 12. CDR1 is DFQATT and CDR2 is SNEGSKA in the germline V gene (reference sequence).

The CDR3 region is CASSQGLAATYEQYF. Written as DNA, the CDR3 is TGCGCCAGCAGCCAGGGACTAGCTGCGACCTACGAGCAGTACTTC. The chain joins TRBV4-1 to TRBJ2-7; 9 nucleotides match TRBD2. The germline V gene has CDR1 MGHRA and CDR2 YSYEKL. The CDR3 is 15 residues long. Trimming removed 3 bases from V and 2 bases from J; junction bases left unmatched: 5.

This clonotype was seen only a few times. The chain recombines TRBV4-3 with TRBJ2-7, with TRBD2 as a possible D gene (5 bases). With 1 base removed from V and 3 bases from J, the gap between germline ends came to 13 bases. This CDR3 is built from 15 residues. Germline CDR1 and CDR2: LGHNA and YSLEER. The CDR3: CASSQVLSAHYEQYF. DNA of the CDR3: TGCGCCAGCAGCCAAGTTCTTAGCGCGCACTACGAGCAGTACTTC.

This clonotype has a handful of counts. V and J are TRBV6-2 or TRBV6-3 and TRBJ2-7, with 10 bases identical to TRBD2. V lost 4 bases and J lost 5; bases outside the gene matches: 8. The CDR3 has 15 residues. Germline CDR1 is MNHEY and CDR2 is SVGEGT. The CDR3 bases are TGTGCCAGCAGTTTACTAGCGGGAACGGTAAACGAGCAGTACTTC. Translating it yields CASSLLAGTVNEQYF.

The chain couples TRBV5-4 to TRBJ2-5, with 7 bases fitting TRBD2. V dropped 4 bases and J dropped 4; count of bases not matched to a gene: 1. This CDR3 spans 12 amino acids. In germline, CDR1 is SGHNT, CDR2 YYREEE (reference sequence). This CDR3 is CASSASGETQYF. In DNA form, the CDR3 reads TGTGCCAGCAGCGCTAGCGGAGAGACCCAGTACTTC.

The chain is built from TRBV9 and TRBJ2-5; D is ambiguous. The DNA end lines up better with TRBJ2-7; the J call may be wrong. Per the germline V gene, CDR1 is SGDLS and CDR2 is YYNGEE. This CDR3 contains 11 residues. The DNA of the CDR3 is TGTGCCAGCAGCGTAGGACACGAGCAGTACTTC. Translation: CASSVGHEQYF.

The V and J genes are TRBV7-2 and TRBJ2-5; D unresolved. Germline values: CDR1 SGHTA, CDR2 FQGNSA. V was clipped by 5 bases and J by 5 bases, with 9 bases between them. The CDR3 is 12 residues long. This CDR3 is CASSPSFETQYF. CDR3 nucleotide sequence: TGTGCCAGCAGCCCCAGTTTCGAGACCCAGTACTTC.

This clonotype has just a few counts. This CDR3 is CSAEGLAGVTYEQYF. The CDR3 DNA reads as TGCAGTGCTGAGGGACTAGCGGGAGTAACCTACGAGCAGTACTTC. The chain recombines TRBV20-1 with TRBJ2-7; 14 bases map to TRBD2. The germline V gene encodes CDR1 DFQATT and CDR2 SNEGSKA (reference sequence). Unmatched junction bases numbered 5, after V lost 5 bases and J lost 2 bases. The CDR3 is made up of 15 amino acids.

The J gene is TRBJ1-5, the V gene TRBV28, with D maybe TRBD1 (5 bases). The germline V gene encodes CDR1 MDHEN and CDR2 SYDVKM. This CDR3 is 13 amino acids long. V lost 6 bases to trimming and J lost 2 bases, with 8 bases between them. DNA of the CDR3: TGTGCCAGCAGGGGGCTACGCAATCAGCCCCAGCATTTT. Encoded protein: CASRGLRNQPQHF.

This clonotype was observed a single time. This may be a read error: a much more frequent sequence differs by one nucleotide. The chain combines TRBV24-1 with TRBJ2-3; 10 nucleotides agree with TRBD2. V lost 3 bases, J lost 1 base, and 3 bases stayed unmatched. Germline values: CDR1 KGHDR, CDR2 SFDVKD. CDR3 length: 16 residues. CDR3 nucleotide sequence: TGTGCCACCAGTGATCACGGGACTAGCGGCACAGATACGCAGTATTTT. This codes for CATSDHGTSGTDTQYF.

The rearrangement links TRBV24-1 to TRBJ2-1, with D unclear. This CDR3 region has 14 residues. CDR1 is KGHDR and CDR2 is SFDVKD in the germline V gene. Trimming removed 3 bases from V and 7 bases from J, with 12 bases in between. CDR3 sequence (DNA): TGTGCCACCAGTGATGCGCGAGGTCGGAATGAGCAGTTCTTC. It codes for CATSDARGRNEQFF.

In its sample, this clonotype was seen a few times. V usage is TRBV28 and J usage is TRBJ2-7; D uncertain. This CDR3 is 13 amino acids long. Germline CDR1 reads MDHEN; CDR2 reads SYDVKM. V lost 7 bases and J 1 base, leaving 11 bases between the germline ends. CDR3 bases: TGTGCCAGCAACCCATTTGGATCCTACGAGCAGTACTTC. Its protein is CASNPFGSYEQYF.

The V call is TRBV10-3, the J call TRBJ2-3; D might be TRBD1 (6 bases). With 10 bases removed from V and 2 bases from J, the gap between germline ends came to 10 bases. Germline values: CDR1 ENHRY, CDR2 SYGVKD. The CDR3 is 12 residues long. In DNA form, the CDR3 reads TGTGCCACTGGACAGTACACAGATACGCAGTATTTT. Residues: CATGQYTDTQYF.

The chain has TRBV28 and TRBJ2-7; 10 nucleotides align to TRBD2. V shed 1 base, J shed 1 base, and the junction held 7 bases outside the gene matches. The CDR3 loop spans 17 amino acids. CDR1 is MDHEN and CDR2 is SYDVKM in the germline V gene. The DNA for the CDR3 is TGTGCCAGCAGTTTATACCTAGCGGGAGTCGCGTCCTACGAGCAGTACTTC. Translated: CASSLYLAGVASYEQYF.

This clonotype was observed a few times. This chain links TRBV7-9 with TRBJ2-3, with a possible D match to TRBD2 (6 bases). V was clipped by 1 base and J by 2 bases, with 19 bases between them. CDR3 size: 18 residues. The germline gives CDR1 SEHNR, CDR2 FQNEAQ (reference sequence). CDR3 coding DNA: TGTGCCAGCAGCTTAGTCGGGGCCCGGGACTTGTTCACAGATACGCAGTATTTT. This codes for CASSLVGARDLFTDTQYF.

The gene calls are TRBV7-3 and TRBJ2-1; tentatively, D is TRBD1 (6 bases). Trimming took 3 bases from V and 4 from J, leaving 13 bases between them. Germline V lookup: CDR1 SGHTA, CDR2 FQGTGA. CDR3 size: 15 residues. CDR3 sequence (DNA): TGTGCCAGCAGCTTGAGTCTACAGGGTTACAATGAGCAGTTCTTC. Translated, it gives CASSLSLQGYNEQFF.